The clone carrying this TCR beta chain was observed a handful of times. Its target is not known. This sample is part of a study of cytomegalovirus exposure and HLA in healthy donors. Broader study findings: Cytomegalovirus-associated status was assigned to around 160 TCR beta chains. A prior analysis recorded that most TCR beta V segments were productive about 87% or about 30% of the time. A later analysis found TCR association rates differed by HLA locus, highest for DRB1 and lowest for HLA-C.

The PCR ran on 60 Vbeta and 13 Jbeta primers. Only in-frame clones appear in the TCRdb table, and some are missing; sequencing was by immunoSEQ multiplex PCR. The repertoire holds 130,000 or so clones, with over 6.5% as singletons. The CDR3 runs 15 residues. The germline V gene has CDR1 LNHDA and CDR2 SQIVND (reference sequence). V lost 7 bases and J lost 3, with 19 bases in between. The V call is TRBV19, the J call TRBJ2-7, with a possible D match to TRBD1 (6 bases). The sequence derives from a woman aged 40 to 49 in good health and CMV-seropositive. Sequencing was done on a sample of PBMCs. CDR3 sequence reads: CASNPSRDNHYEQYF. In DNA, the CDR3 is TGTGCCAGTAACCCATCCCGGGACAACCACTACGAGCAGTACTTC. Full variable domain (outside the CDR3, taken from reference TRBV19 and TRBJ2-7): DGGITQSPKYLFRKEGQNVTLSCEQNLNHDAMYWYRQDPGQGLRLIYYSQIVNDFQKGDIAEGYSVSREKKESFPLTVTSAQKNPTAFYLCASNPSRDNHYEQYFGPGTRLTVT.